The 3 T cell receptor beta chains below come from one sample, sequenced in a study of T cells in Graves' hyperthyroidism and ophthalmopathy. The CDR3 regions of TCR beta were amplified from RNA transcripts. First-round RT-PCR targeting the TCR CDR3 was performed with the HTBI primer set. Via MiXCR, TCRdb re-called the multiplex PCR reads, giving one row per CDR3 protein. The table lists some 560,000 distinct CDR3 sequences, approximately 14% of them singletons. Sequencing was carried out using blood. The receptors were sampled from a woman in her thirties with Graves' hyperthyroidism.

This clonotype occurred many times. The CDR3 protein is CASSLLSGRGNYGYTF. DNA of the CDR3: TGTGCCAGCAGCTTACTCTCGGGTAGAGGGAACTATGGCTACACCTTC. The V gene is TRBV11-2, the J gene TRBJ1-2; D gene unclear. V lost 2 bases, J lost 2 bases, and 15 bases lay in between. The germline gives CDR1 SGHAT, CDR2 FQNNGV. CDR3 size: 16 residues. Full variable domain (remainder filled in from reference TRBV11-2 and TRBJ1-2): EAGVAQSPRYKIIEKRQSVAFWCNPISGHATLYWYQQILGQGPKLLIQFQNNGVVDDSQLPKDRFSAERLKGVDSTLKIQPAKLEDSAVYLCASSLLSGRGNYGYTFGSGTRLTVV.

This clonotype appeared many times. V gene TRBV7-8 combines with J gene TRBJ2-1; maybe TRBD1 (6 bases). Germline lookup yields CDR1 SGHVS and CDR2 FQNEAQ. This CDR3 region has 15 residues. The V gene lost 3 bases and the J gene lost 2 bases, with 11 bases spanning the gap. The CDR3 DNA reads TGTGCCAGCAGCTTCCCCGGGACAACCTACAATGAGCAGTTCTTC. This gives the protein CASSFPGTTYNEQFF.

This clonotype was counted at least ten times. The V and J genes are TRBV28 and TRBJ2-7; the D call may be TRBD1 or TRBD2 (5 bases each). The CDR3 loop spans 14 amino acids. V was clipped by 10 bases and J by 3 bases, with 19 bases between them. Germline V gene data show CDR1 as MDHEN and CDR2 as SYDVKM. The CDR3 spells CATLTEGSDYEQYF. CDR3 in DNA: TGTGCCACCCTGACAGAGGGGTCAGACTACGAGCAGTACTTC. Filled out from reference TRBV28 and TRBJ2-7, the complete variable domain reads DVKVTQSSRYLVKRTGEKVFLECVQDMDHENMFWYRQDPGLGLRLIYFSYDVKMKEKGDIPEGYSVSREKKERFSLILESASTNQTSMYLCATLTEGSDYEQYFGPGTRLTVT.